This T cell receptor beta chain was identified in a study of T cell repertoires in cytomegalovirus infection. About the research overall: Recently identified HLA-C-restricted and well-studied HLA-B-restricted CMV epitopes were used. Findings and caveats of the study: Dominant in the ex vivo response were TCR beta clonotypes restricted by HLA-C and specific for CMV.

To note about this clonotype: Its target is unknown.

From the reads, TCRdb called clonotypes with MiXCR, one entry per CDR3 protein. The sample lists some 940,000 distinct CDR3 sequences, around 32% occurring once. Germline V gene lookup returns CDR1 LNHDA and CDR2 SQIVND (reference sequence). There are 14 residues in the CDR3. V dropped 5 bases and J dropped 4 bases, with 14 bases sitting between them. This receptor was obtained from a human donor in good health (CMV status not recorded). Some clones in this sample may be carry-over from other donors' samples. The specimen was cultured CD8+ T cells from PBMCs, collected from culture after CMV antigen stimulation. The chain employs TRBV19 and TRBJ1-1, with D possibly matching TRBD1 (5 bases). The CDR3 DNA reads TGTGCCAGTAGTGTATCCGGGGCCATCACTGAAGCTTTCTTT. Translating gives CASSVSGAITEAFF.